This TCR beta chain was recovered during a study of tumor-infiltrating lymphocytes in glioblastoma multiforme. Points from the study as a whole: The TCR and somatic mutation analysis included just one glioblastoma patient.

This clonotype is labeled as medium-sized. As yet, its antigen is unknown. Multiple V-beta primers and a C-beta primer amplified TCRB from RNA. TCRB cDNA was made from 0.4 to 0.6 ug total RNA. These TCRB libraries lack any described unique molecular identifiers. MiXCR was run by TCRdb on the multiplex PCR reads, yielding one entry per CDR3 protein. The sample has about 9,600 distinct CDR3 sequences, 67% seen once. The CDR3 consists of 13 residues. CDR1 is MNHNY, CDR2 SVGAGI, per germline (reference sequence). Trimming at V came to 11 bases and at J to 2 bases, leaving 9 bases not matched to a gene. The chain carries TRBV6-6 and TRBJ2-7; 7 bases align to TRBD2. The receptor's source is a male donor with glioblastoma. Material for sequencing was brain tumor tissue. CDR3 coding DNA: TGTGCCGTCACCGCGGGAGAAGCCTACGAGCAGTACTTC. Protein product: CAVTAGEAYEQYF.